Detailed here is one TCR beta chain. What it recognizes is unknown. The data were taken from a study of regulatory T cells in long-lasting Graves disease. About the research overall: Positive TSH receptor antibodies alongside over 5 years of antithyroid drugs were what marked Graves' disease as persistent. Study-wide results and caveats: Newly diagnosed Graves' patients exceeded persistent ones in TCR diversity.

The TCR beta library used iRepertoire HTBI primers with Arm-PCR amplification of CDR3. How the authors handled the data: Analysis of the samples identified roughly 62 TRBV and about 14 TRBJ segments. Using its own MiXCR run on the multiplex PCR reads, TCRdb lists one record per CDR3 protein. These V and J calls are TCRdb output, not the study's own analysis. The sample lists hundreds of thousands of distinct CDR3 sequences, approximately 31% occurring once. Time point given: persistent/refractory GD, antithyroid drugs over 5 years with positive TRAb. Following extraction of RNA from PBMCs, that RNA was used to make the TCR library. Patients were enrolled at an endocrinology department in Xi'an, China. CDR1 is SGHNT and CDR2 is YYREEE in the germline V gene (reference sequence). V shed 7 bases and J 3 bases; nucleotides not matched to a gene: 22. CDR3 length: 19 residues.

The receptor was isolated from a female donor with Graves disease. The chain employs TRBV5-4 and TRBJ2-7; 10 bases are shared with TRBD1. The source was peripheral blood mononuclear cells (PBMCs), collected when the disease was refractory, from a patient treated with antithyroid drugs. CDR3 sequence: CASSLGGQGPGERGYEQYF. In nucleotides, the CDR3 is TGTGCCAGCTCTCTCGGGGGACAGGGGCCTGGCGAGAGGGGCTACGAGCAGTACTTC.